This TCR beta chain was documented in a study of blood T cell repertoires in COVID-19. In the authors' workflow: Reference gene primer amplification yielded estimated nucleated cell counts. Sequenced by immunoSEQ multiplex PCR; TCRdb stores in-frame clones only, minus some. Clone size and the V and J calls come from that table; the DNA yielded D and trimming. The table has roughly 250,000 clones, approximately 91% seen once. The germline CDR1 and CDR2 sequences are SGHTA and FQGNSA. J was trimmed by 5 bases and V by 4 bases; bases with no gene match: 13. The CDR3 runs 18 residues. This rearrangement joins TRBV7-2 to TRBJ2-7; 14 bases match TRBD2. This clonotype originated in a woman aged 35 to 49 with acute COVID-19. Sequenced sample: PBMCs or T cells enriched from blood (not recorded which). CDR3: CASSSQRLAGGEGDEQYF. For the CDR3, the DNA is TGTGCCAGCAGCTCCCAGCGACTAGCGGGAGGGGAGGGCGACGAGCAGTACTTC.